This paragraph covers one TCR beta chain sequence. Its antigen remains unidentified. No quality values exist for individual bases; no much larger clone is one base distant. Library method: 5' RACE. Sequencing was performed on an Illumina HiSeq 2500. A second about 7 to 11 cycle PCR used a sample-barcoded 5' primer and a J-beta primer mix. A template-switch 5' adaptor carrying 12 random nucleotides introduced a unique molecular identifier onto each TCR beta cDNA molecule. Each sample yielded at least 2.5 million CDR3-containing paired-end reads. All of the RNA was converted into first-strand cDNA using the Mint cDNA synthesis kit, with a TRBC-specific oligonucleotide serving as the primer. Following uracil-DNA glycosylase treatment, all cDNA underwent a first 18-cycle PCR with the universal primers M1SS and BC2_uni_R. As for how the authors treated the data: For normalization, 1 million high-quality reads were randomly selected from each sample, with every read carrying a distinct molecular identifier. Instead of being binned into consensus sequences, reads that shared molecular identifiers were thrown out. MiTCR, set to a Q25 quality threshold and the strictest error-elimination algorithm, was used for CDR3 identification, clonotype clustering and error correction. Lower-bound total TCR beta diversity was estimated with a nonparametric unseen species model using Euler transformation. TCRdb reran the public reads through fastp at Q25 and MiXCR, keeping productive beta chains. Merged by CDR3 protein, the rows form single entries marked with the most common genes and DNA. The authors' filters were not applied to this entry. The sample table contains roughly 1.7 million distinct CDR3 sequences; only one count was recorded for 30% to 35% of them. The top ten constitute 10% to 12% of the sample.

This specimen comes from a study of blood T cells in healthy people across ages (dated by TCRdb to between 2014 and 2017). Broadly, across the study: Template switching captured roughly one uniquely barcoded TCR beta cDNA molecule per two T cells in model experiments. Age-related changes in TCR beta repertoire diversity were measured in the study by deep sequencing normalized with unique cDNA molecular identifiers. The donors were split into four age groups: young (average around 17 years), middle-aged (over 35), aged (62) and long-lived (about 82). To avoid experimental bias, donors of different ages were distributed randomly across sequencing lanes. The study analyzed two additional independent replicas of 1 million unique cDNA reads from the same blood draw for two donors, one aged 18 to 30 and one aged 80 or older. Broad study findings and their caveats: A strong correlation was found between observed TCR beta diversity and the percentage of naive T cells measured by flow cytometry. Compared with the aged group, the long-lived group had more naive CD4+ T cells, fewer expanded clones and increased TCR diversity, a pattern suggesting age selection. Observed TCR beta diversity per million T cells fell roughly linearly with age, and a significant reduction was already apparent by age roughly 40. Donor CMV infection status was unknown, potentially confounding age-related changes in expanded clonotypes. Conclusive comparison of naive and antigen-experienced compartments was prevented by the profiling of bulk unsorted PBMCs. Estimates of total diversity based on one million sequenced T cells were regarded as lower bounds and as underestimates.

Counted from cysteine to phenylalanine, this CDR3 has 15 amino acids. The read is trimmed to its CDR3 DNA, 45 bases read in frame from base 1. CDR1 SGHTA and CDR2 FQGNSA were looked up in the germline V gene. V is pared back by 0 bases and J by 3 bases, with 11 bases lying between the germline termini. The roughly 38 donors, aged about 6 to 95 years, were systemically healthy Caucasian individuals from Russia. Around 9.9 milliliters of peripheral blood were collected from each donor into EDTA-treated Vacutainer tubes. Ficoll-Paque density-gradient centrifugation was used to isolate PBMCs, with at least 7 million obtained per sample. Total RNA was extracted from PBMCs with Trizol reagent, with at least 6 micrograms obtained per sample. For every donor, flow cytometry on a PBMC aliquot measured the percentage of naive CD45RAhigh/CD27high T cells.

The origin of this receptor is a woman in her twenties or thirties in good health. Material for sequencing was blood. The rearranged segments are TRBV7-2 and TRBJ2-5; no D gene call is confident. The CDR3 reads as follows: CASSLAGKKEETQYF. Read as DNA, the sequence is TGTGCCAGCAGCTTAGCGGGAAAGAAGGAAGAGACCCAGTACTTC.